These 3 T cell receptor beta chains were all obtained from the same sample, sequenced in a study of long-term antiretroviral therapy in people with HIV. The authors ran the immunoSEQ assay, v3.0, at survey level. TCRdb's table, derived via immunoSEQ multiplex PCR, lists solely in-frame clones and lacks some. The sample has around 25,000 clones; around 83% are singletons. Sample: unsorted PBMCs, taken 1.9 years after starting antiretroviral therapy. The receptor set was obtained from a woman aged 30 to 39 with HIV.

The chain is built from TRBV5-1 and TRBJ1-1; TRBD1 might be the D (6 bases). The CDR3 length is 15 residues. CDR1 is SGHRS and CDR2 is YFSETQ in the germline V gene. Trimming shortened V by 7 bases and J by 0 bases, and 16 bases separated the two germline ends. DNA for the CDR3: TGCGCCAGCTACCCGTGGGGGGCGTTGAACACTGAAGCTTTCTTT. This gives the protein CASYPWGALNTEAFF.

The chain carries TRBV7-2 and TRBJ2-7; D gene ambiguous. The germline V and J ends were trimmed by 4 bases and 2 bases, with 12 bases remaining between them. Germline V gives CDR1 SGHTA, CDR2 FQGNSA. The CDR3 runs 14 residues. Here the CDR3 DNA reads TGTGCCAGCAGCTCCATAGGGAAGGCCTACGAGCAGTACTTC. It translates to CASSSIGKAYEQYF.

The rearrangement links TRBV6-6 to TRBJ2-5; 9 nucleotides agree with TRBD1. The CDR3 has 15 residues. The germline gives CDR1 MNHNY, CDR2 SVGAGI (reference sequence). The junction had 5 bases not matched to a gene; V was cut back by 2 bases and J by 4 bases. CDR3 sequence: CASSYGQGSGETQYF. The DNA of the CDR3 is TGTGCCAGCAGTTACGGACAGGGGAGTGGAGAGACCCAGTACTTC.